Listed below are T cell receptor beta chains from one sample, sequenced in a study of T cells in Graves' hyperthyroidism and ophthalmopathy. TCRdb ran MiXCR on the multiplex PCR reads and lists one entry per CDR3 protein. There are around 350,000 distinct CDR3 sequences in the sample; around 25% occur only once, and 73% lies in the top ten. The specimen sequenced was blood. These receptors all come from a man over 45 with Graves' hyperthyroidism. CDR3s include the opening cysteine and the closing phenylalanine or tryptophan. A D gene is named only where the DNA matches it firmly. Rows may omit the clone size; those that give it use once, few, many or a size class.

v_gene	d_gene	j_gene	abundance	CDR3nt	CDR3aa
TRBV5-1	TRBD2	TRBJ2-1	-	TGCGCCAGCAGCTTGGTCCCCGGGACTAGCGGGAGAGGTGAGCAGTTCTTC	CASSLVPGTSGRGEQFF
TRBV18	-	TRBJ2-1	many	TGTGCCAGCTCACCACCGGTCGGGATGAGGAACAATGAGCAGTTCTTC	CASSPPVGMRNNEQFF
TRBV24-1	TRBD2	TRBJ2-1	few	TGTGCCACCAGTGACCCCGGGACTAGCGGGAGCGGAACGGAGCAGTTCTTC	CATSDPGTSGSGTEQFF
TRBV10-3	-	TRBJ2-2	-	TGTGCCATCAGTGAGTTCAGACGGAACACCGGGGAGCTGTTTTTT	CAISEFRRNTGELFF
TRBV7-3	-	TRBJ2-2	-	TGTGCCAGCAGCCACGGTGGCACCGGGGAGCTGTTTTTT	CASSHGGTGELFF
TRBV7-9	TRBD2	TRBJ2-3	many	TGTGCCAGCAGCTTAGAGAGGGGAGGGCATACCACAGATACGCAGTATTTT	CASSLERGGHTTDTQYF
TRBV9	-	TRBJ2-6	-	TGTGCCAGCAGCGCAAGACAATCTGGGGCCAACGTCCTGACTTTC	CASSARQSGANVLTF
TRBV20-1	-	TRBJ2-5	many	TGCAGTGCTAGAGTCGCGGTCCAAGAGACCCAGTACTTC	CSARVAVQETQYF
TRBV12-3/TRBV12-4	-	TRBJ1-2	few	TGTGCCAGCATCAATGCGGGCTATGGCTACACCTTC	CASINAGYGYTF
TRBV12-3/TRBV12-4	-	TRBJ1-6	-	TGTGCCAGCGGCCGTCCAGGGGTATCACCCCTCCACTTT	CASGRPGVSPLHF
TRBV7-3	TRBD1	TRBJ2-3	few	TGTGCCAGCAGAAGGACAGGGGGCTTGGATACGCAGTATTTT	CASRRTGGLDTQYF
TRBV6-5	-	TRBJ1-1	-	TGTGCCAGCAGTTATACCGCAGGGATTGAAGCTTTCTTT	CASSYTAGIEAFF
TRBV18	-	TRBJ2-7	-	TGTGCCAGCTCACGAACCGGGCCGCTCTACGAGCAGTACTTC	CASSRTGPLYEQYF
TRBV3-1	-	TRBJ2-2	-	TGTGCCAGCAGCCAAGAGGTGGGGGGAAGGGCCGGGGAGCTGTTTTTT	CASSQEVGGRAGELFF
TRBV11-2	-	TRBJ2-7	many	TGTGCCAGCGGCAACCGGGACACCTACGAGCAGTACTTC	CASGNRDTYEQYF
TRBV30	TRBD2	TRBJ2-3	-	TGTGCCTGGAGTGTACCGGGACTAGCGGGATTTGCCGGGTTAGATACGCAGTATTTT	CAWSVPGLAGFAGLDTQYF
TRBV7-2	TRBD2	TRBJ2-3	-	TGTGCCAGCTTTGGGGTGACTAGCGGGAGTTATGATACGCAGTATTTT	CASFGVTSGSYDTQYF
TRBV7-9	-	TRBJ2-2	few	TGTGCCAGCAGCTTAGGGTTTCGGGTCACCGGGGAGCTGTTTTTT	CASSLGFRVTGELFF
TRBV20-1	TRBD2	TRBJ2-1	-	TGCAGTGCTAGAGAAATAACTAGCGGCTACAATGAGCAGTTCTTC	CSAREITSGYNEQFF
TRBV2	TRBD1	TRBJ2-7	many	TGTGCCAGCAGTGAAAGACAGGGGGCGCGTCGCGAGCAGTACTTC	CASSERQGARREQYF
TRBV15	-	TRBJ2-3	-	TGTGCCACCAGCAGGAGCACAGATACGCAGTATTTT	CATSRSTDTQYF
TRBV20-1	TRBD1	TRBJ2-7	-	TGCAGTGCTACTCGGGACAGGGATGGGAACGAGCAGTACTTC	CSATRDRDGNEQYF
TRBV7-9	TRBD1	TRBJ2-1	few	TGTGCCAGCAGCAGCTTATCGGGACAGGGGTTCAATGAGCAGTTCTTC	CASSSLSGQGFNEQFF
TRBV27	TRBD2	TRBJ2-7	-	TGTGCCAGCAGTTCTCGACTAGCGGGAGGGCCGGACGAGCAGTACTTC	CASSSRLAGGPDEQYF
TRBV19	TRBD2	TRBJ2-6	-	TGTGCCAGTAGTATTGCGGGAGGAGCTGGGGCCAACGTCCTGACTTTC	CASSIAGGAGANVLTF
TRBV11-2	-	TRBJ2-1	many	TGTGCCAGCAGCTTAGAAAGGAACAATGAGCAGTTCTTC	CASSLERNNEQFF
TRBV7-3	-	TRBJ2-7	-	TGTGCCAGCAGCCCTTACAACGGGGAGCAGTACTTC	CASSPYNGEQYF
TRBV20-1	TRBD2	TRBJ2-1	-	TGCAGTGCTAGAGATTTCCCGACTAGCGGGTTTTACAATGAGCAGTTCTTC	CSARDFPTSGFYNEQFF